This T cell receptor (beta chain) was sequenced for a study of T cells in localized non-small cell lung cancer. The sample holds a few counts of this clone. The repertoire was sequenced with immunoSEQ multiplex PCR; TCRdb's copy has only in-frame clones and lacks some. The top ten hold about 11% of the sample, which has roughly 39,000 clones, 91% seen once. The CDR3 is 15 residues long. Trimming took off 2 bases at V and 2 bases at J, with 13 bases between the two ends. CDR1 SNHLY and CDR2 FYNNEI come from the germline V gene. This sample comprised PBMCs, obtained before any cancer treatment. This clonotype was obtained from a woman aged 35-75 years with stage II lung adenocarcinoma. J is TRBJ2-7 and V is TRBV2; D not resolved. Here the CDR3 DNA reads TGTGCCAGCAGTGAAAGTAGGGCGGAGACCTACGAGCAGTACTTC. Translation: CASSESRAETYEQYF.